This entry describes one T cell receptor beta chain. TCRdb keeps only in-frame clones here, not all; method: immunoSEQ multiplex PCR. Of 170,000 or so clones in the sample, roughly 84% were seen once. The data are from a study of blood T cell repertoires in COVID-19. Study as a whole: Spain, Italy and the United States supplied samples that represented acute and convalescent COVID-19.

The sequence was obtained from a woman aged 55-75 years with acute or convalescent COVID-19. Sequencing was performed on peripheral blood.

The CDR3 loop is CASSAFVGLAGGSADTQYF. CDR3 DNA: TGTGCCAGCAGTGCCTTTGTTGGACTAGCGGGGGGATCCGCAGATACGCAGTATTTT. The chain couples TRBV6-2 or TRBV6-3 to TRBJ2-3; 14 bases are a match to TRBD2. Trimming removed 5 bases from V and 4 bases from J; junction bases left unmatched: 14. Germline assignment: CDR1 MNHEY and CDR2 SVGEGT. The CDR3 is 19 amino acids.